The clone carrying this T cell receptor (beta chain) appeared a single time. Germline-derived CDR1 and CDR2 are SNHLY and FYNNEI. V shed 7 bases and J shed 0 bases, with 9 bases lying between them. The CDR3 consists of 13 residues. This specimen comes from a study of blood T cells in healthy people across ages. The second PCR ran about 6 to 11 cycles with a sample-barcoded 5' primer and J-beta primers. TCRdb re-called the 5' RACE reads through MiXCR, storing one row per CDR3 protein. The repertoire has more than 650,000 distinct CDR3 sequences, roughly 25% of them found once; the top ten carry around 2.9%. The sample was also linked to a second study, of T cells of mothers and their children.

Sequencing was carried out using blood. The rearrangement links TRBV2 to TRBJ1-1; D not certain. This receptor was obtained from a boy younger than 18 in good health. CDR3 in amino acids: CASKRDVNTEAFF. Here the CDR3 DNA reads TGTGCCAGCAAGCGGGATGTGAACACTGAAGCTTTCTTT.